Sequencing of this T cell receptor beta chain was carried out in a study of blood T cell repertoires in COVID-19. Study-wide background: PBMCs, B-cell-depleted T cells, or T cells provided the cDNA or gDNA that made up the material.

Authors' methods: By means of reference gene primer amplification, nucleated cell counts were estimated. Using immunoSEQ multiplex PCR, the repertoire was profiled, and TCRdb retains in-frame clones only, with some absent. The DNA gave D and trimming, while V, J and clone size come from that table. The data show 160,000 or so clones, 80% to 85% seen once. Living in 24 US areas, the participants were between roughly 18 and 95 years of age. Self-reported history from a screening survey and questionnaire set each donor's cohort. Germline V lookup: CDR1 KGHSH, CDR2 LQKENI. Trimming took 0 bases from V and 5 from J; bases not matched to a gene: 4. This CDR3 region has 15 residues.

This sequence originates from a woman aged 50 to 60 who had recovered from COVID-19. The sequenced material came from PBMCs or T cells enriched from blood (not recorded which). This rearrangement joins TRBV18 to TRBJ2-1; 7 nucleotides match TRBD1. CDR3 residues: CASSPPGTVNNEQFF. DNA of the CDR3: TGTGCCAGCTCACCACCCGGGACAGTCAACAATGAGCAGTTCTTC.